Below, one T cell receptor beta chain is given with its context. This record comes from a study of blood T cell repertoires in COVID-19. Overall study context: Sites in the United States, Italy and Spain provided acute and convalescent COVID-19 samples. PBMCs, B-cell-depleted T cells, or T cells provided the cDNA or gDNA that made up the material.

The CDR3 consists of 15 residues. The germline V gene encodes CDR1 SGHRS and CDR2 YFSETQ. J gave up 1 base and V 0 bases, and 4 bases lay outside the gene matches. Those enrolled, adults aged roughly 18 to 89 years, came from under 25 US areas. The study assigned cohorts using participant-reported clinical history. Assay used: immunoSEQ multiplex PCR; TCRdb lists only in-frame clones, some missing. The sample has approximately 200,000 clones, approximately 92% seen once. The V and J genes are TRBV5-1 and TRBJ2-7, with 7 bases lining up with TRBD2. The receptor's source is a woman in her thirties or forties with acute COVID-19. The source material was PBMCs or T cells enriched from blood (not recorded which). CDR3 amino acids: CASSLEGSGSYEQYF. The CDR3 DNA reads TGCGCCAGCAGCTTGGAGGGTAGCGGGTCCTACGAGCAGTACTTC.